This T cell receptor (beta chain) appears in the sequencing data of a study of technical replicates of blood from a handful of donors. CDR1 is GTSNPN and CDR2 is SVGIG in the germline V gene (reference sequence). This CDR3 spans 14 amino acids. With V trimmed by 5 bases and J by 8 bases, 11 bases remained unmatched. Assay used: immunoSEQ multiplex PCR; TCRdb lists only in-frame clones, some missing. The data contain roughly 69,000 clones, roughly 86% of them singletons. V usage is TRBV30 and J usage is TRBJ2-1, with TRBD2 identical over 8 bases. This receptor was taken from a human donor in good health. Some clones in this sample may be carry-over from other donors' samples. The sequenced sample was PBMCs. CDR3 amino acids: CAWGIAGTWDEQFF. DNA of the CDR3: TGTGCCTGGGGAATAGCGGGAACCTGGGATGAGCAGTTCTTC.